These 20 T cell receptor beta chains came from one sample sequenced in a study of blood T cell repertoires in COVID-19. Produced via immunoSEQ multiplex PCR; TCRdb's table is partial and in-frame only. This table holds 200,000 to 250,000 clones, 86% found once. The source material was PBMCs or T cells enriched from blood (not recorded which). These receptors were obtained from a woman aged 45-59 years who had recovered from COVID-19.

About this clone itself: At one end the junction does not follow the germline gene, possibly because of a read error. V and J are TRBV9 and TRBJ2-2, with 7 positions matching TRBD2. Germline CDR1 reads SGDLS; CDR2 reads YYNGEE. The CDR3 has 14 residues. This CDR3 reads CVSSVPGGTGELFF. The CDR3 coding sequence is TGTGTCAGCAGCGTTCCGGGAGGCACCGGGGAGCTGTTTTTT.

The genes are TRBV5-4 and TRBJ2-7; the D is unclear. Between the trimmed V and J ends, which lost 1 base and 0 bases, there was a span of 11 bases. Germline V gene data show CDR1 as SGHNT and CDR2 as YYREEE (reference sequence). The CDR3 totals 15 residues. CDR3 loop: CASSLNGGRSYEQYF. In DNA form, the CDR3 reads TGTGCCAGCAGCTTGAACGGCGGCCGCTCCTACGAGCAGTACTTC.

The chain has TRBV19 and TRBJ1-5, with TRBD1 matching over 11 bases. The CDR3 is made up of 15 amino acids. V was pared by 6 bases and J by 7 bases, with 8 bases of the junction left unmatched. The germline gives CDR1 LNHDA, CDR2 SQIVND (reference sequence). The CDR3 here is CASSDAGTGGQPQHF. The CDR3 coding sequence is TGTGCCAGTAGCGATGCCGGGACAGGGGGACAGCCCCAGCATTTT.

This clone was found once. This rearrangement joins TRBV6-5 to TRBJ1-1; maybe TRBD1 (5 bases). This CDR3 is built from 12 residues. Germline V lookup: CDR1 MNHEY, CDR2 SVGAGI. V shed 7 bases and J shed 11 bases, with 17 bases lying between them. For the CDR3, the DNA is TGTGCCAGCAAACTGGGGAAGGGGCAGGCTTTCTTT. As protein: CASKLGKGQAFF.

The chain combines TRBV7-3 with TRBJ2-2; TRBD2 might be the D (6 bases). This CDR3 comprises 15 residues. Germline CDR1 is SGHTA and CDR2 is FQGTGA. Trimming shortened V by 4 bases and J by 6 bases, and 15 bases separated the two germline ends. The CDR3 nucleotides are TGTGCCAGCAGCTCCACTCCGGGAGCCCCCGGGGAGCTGTTTTTT. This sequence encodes CASSSTPGAPGELFF.

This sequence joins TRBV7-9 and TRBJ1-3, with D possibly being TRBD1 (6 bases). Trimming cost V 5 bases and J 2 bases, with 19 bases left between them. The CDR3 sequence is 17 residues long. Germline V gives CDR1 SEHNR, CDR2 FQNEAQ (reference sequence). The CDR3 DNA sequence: TGTGCCAGCAGCCCAGCGGGGACAACCCTGGCTGGAAACACCATATATTTT. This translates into CASSPAGTTLAGNTIYF.

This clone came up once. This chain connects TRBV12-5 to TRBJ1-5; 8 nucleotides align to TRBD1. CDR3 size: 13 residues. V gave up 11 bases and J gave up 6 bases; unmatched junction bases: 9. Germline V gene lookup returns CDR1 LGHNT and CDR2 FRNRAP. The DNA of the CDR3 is TGTGCTGGACAAGACAGGGGAGGTCAGCCCCAGCATTTT. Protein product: CAGQDRGGQPQHF.

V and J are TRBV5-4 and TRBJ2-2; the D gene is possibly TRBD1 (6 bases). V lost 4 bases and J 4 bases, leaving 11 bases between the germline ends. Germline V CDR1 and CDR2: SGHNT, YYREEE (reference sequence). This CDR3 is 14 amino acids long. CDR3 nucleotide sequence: TGTGCCAGCAGCCAGGGACACCCCACCGGGGAGCTGTTTTTT. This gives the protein CASSQGHPTGELFF.

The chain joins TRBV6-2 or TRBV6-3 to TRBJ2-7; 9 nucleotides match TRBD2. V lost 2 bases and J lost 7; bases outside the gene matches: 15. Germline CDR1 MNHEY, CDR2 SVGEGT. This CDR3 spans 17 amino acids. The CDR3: CASSYQPAGGARGEQYF. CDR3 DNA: TGTGCCAGCAGTTACCAGCCGGCGGGGGGGGCAAGAGGAGAGCAGTACTTC.

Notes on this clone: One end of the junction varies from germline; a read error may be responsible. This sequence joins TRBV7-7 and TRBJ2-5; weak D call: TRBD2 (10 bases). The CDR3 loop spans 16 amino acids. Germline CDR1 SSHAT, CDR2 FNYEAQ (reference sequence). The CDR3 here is CASSYSGGGQGETQYF. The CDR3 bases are TGTGCTAGCAGCTACAGCGGGGGGGGACAGGGAGAGACCCAGTACTTC.

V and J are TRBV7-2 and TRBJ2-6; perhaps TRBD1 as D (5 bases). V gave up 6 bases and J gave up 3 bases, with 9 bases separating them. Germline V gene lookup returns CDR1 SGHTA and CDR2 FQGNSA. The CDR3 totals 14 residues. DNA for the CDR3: TGTGCCAGCAGACCAGGGTTTGGGGCCAACGTCCTGACTTTC. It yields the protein CASRPGFGANVLTF.

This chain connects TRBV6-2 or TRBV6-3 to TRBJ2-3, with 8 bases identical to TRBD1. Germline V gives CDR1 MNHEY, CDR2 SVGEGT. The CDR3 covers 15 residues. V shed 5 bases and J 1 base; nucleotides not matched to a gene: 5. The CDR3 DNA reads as TGTGCCAGCAGTGTAAGGGGACAGGGCACAGATACGCAGTATTTT. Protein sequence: CASSVRGQGTDTQYF.

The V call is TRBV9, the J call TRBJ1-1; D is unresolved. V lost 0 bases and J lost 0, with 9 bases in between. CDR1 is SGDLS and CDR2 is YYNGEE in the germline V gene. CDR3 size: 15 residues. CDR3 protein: CASSVEPRLNTEAFF. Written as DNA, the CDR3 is TGTGCCAGCAGCGTAGAGCCCAGGCTGAACACTGAAGCTTTCTTT.

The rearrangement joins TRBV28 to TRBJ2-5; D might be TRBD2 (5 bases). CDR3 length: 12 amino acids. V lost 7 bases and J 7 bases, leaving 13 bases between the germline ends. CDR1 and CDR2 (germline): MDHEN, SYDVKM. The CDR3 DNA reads TGTGCCAGCACGGCCGGGATTGGGACCCAGTACTTC. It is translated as CASTAGIGTQYF. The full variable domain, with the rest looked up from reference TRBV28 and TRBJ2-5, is DVKVTQSSRYLVKRTGEKVFLECVQDMDHENMFWYRQDPGLGLRLIYFSYDVKMKEKGDIPEGYSVSREKKERFSLILESASTNQTSMYLCASTAGIGTQYFGPGTRLLVL.

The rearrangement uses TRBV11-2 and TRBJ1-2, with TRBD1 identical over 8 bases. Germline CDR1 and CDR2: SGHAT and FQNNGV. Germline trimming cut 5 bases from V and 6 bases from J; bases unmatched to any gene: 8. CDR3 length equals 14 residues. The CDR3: CASSQQRQGHGYTF. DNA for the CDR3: TGTGCCAGCAGCCAACAGCGACAGGGGCATGGCTACACCTTC.

The CDR3 is CASRDRRDKGKKLFF. The CDR3 nucleotides read TGTGCCAGCAGGGACCGCCGGGACAAGGGTAAAAAACTGTTTTTT. The chain recombines TRBV3-1 (or the pseudogene TRBV3-2) with TRBJ1-4; weak D call: TRBD1 (6 bases). The germline V and J ends were trimmed by 6 bases and 9 bases, with 20 bases remaining between them. The CDR3 totals 15 residues. The V gene's germline CDR1 is LGHDT and CDR2 YNNKEL (reference sequence).

As DNA, the CDR3 is TGTGCCAGCAGTTTAAGAATCGGGTTCATGAACACTGAAGCTTTCTTT. This codes for CASSLRIGFMNTEAFF. The chain joins TRBV27 to TRBJ1-1; D remains unclear. Trimming shortened V by 2 bases and J by 0 bases, and 13 bases separated the two germline ends. Germline-derived CDR1 and CDR2 are MNHEY and SMNVEV (reference sequence). CDR3 length: 16 residues.

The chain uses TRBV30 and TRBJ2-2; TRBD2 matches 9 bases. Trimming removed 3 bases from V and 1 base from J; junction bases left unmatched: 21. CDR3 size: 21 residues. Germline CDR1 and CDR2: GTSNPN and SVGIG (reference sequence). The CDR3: CAWRGARLVRAGGRNTGELFF. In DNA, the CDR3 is TGTGCCTGGAGAGGGGCCCGGCTCGTTAGGGCGGGGGGGCGGAACACCGGGGAGCTGTTTTTT.

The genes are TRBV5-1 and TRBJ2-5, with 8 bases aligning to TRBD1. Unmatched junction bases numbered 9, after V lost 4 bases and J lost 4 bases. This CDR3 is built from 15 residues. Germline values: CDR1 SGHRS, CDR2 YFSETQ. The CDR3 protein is CASSLDRGRGETQYF. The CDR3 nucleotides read TGCGCCAGCAGCCTAGACAGGGGCCGCGGAGAGACCCAGTACTTC. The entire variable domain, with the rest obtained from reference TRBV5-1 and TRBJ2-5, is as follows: KAGVTQTPRYLIKTRGQQVTLSCSPISGHRSVSWYQQTPGQGLQFLFEYFSETQRNKGNFPGRFSGRQFSNSRSEMNVSTLELGDSALYLCASSLDRGRGETQYFGPGTRLLVL.

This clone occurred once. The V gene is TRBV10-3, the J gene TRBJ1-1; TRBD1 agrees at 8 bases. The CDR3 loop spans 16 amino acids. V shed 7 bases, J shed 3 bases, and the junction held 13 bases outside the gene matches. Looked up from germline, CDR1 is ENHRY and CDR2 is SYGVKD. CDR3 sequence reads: CAIILFNQGADTEAFF. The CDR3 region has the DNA TGTGCCATCATATTATTCAACCAGGGGGCCGACACTGAAGCTTTCTTT.